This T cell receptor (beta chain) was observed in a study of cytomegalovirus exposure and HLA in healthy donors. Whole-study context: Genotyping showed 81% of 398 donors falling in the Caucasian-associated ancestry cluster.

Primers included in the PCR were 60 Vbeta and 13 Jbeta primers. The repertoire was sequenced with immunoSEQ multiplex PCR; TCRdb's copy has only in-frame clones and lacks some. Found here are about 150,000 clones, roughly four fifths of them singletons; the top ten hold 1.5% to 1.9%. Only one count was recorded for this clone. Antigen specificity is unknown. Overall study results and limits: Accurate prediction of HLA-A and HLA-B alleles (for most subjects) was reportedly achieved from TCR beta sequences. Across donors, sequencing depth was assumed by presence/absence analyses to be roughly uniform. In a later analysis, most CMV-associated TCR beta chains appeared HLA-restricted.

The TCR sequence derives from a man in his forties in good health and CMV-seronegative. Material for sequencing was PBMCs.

CDR3 coding DNA: TGTGCCAGCAGCTTTCTTAGGGGGACCGGGGAGCTGTTTTTT. This gives the protein CASSFLRGTGELFF. V gene TRBV11-2 combines with J gene TRBJ2-2; TRBD1 might be the D (6 bases). CDR3 length equals 14 residues. The V gene lost 3 bases and the J gene lost 5 bases, with 10 bases spanning the gap. CDR1 is SGHAT and CDR2 is FQNNGV in the germline V gene.